This T cell receptor (beta chain) was captured by sequencing in a study of T cell responses to AZD1222 COVID-19 vaccine. Method: immunoSEQ multiplex PCR; TCRdb's copy keeps in-frame clones and lacks some. This table holds some 47,000 clones, approximately 86% found once. Trimming shortened V by 0 bases and J by 0 bases, and 13 bases separated the two germline ends. The CDR3 length is 17 residues. From germline, CDR1 is LGHDT and CDR2 YNNKEL (reference sequence). With respect to this clone: Its antigen remains unknown.

Study-level points and caveats: Just a handful of people given AZD1222 tested seropositive at baseline. The breadth and depth of Spike-specific TCRs increased once two AZD1222 doses had been given.

Sequences were derived from peripheral blood, sampled on day 0 of AZD1222 vaccination. J is TRBJ2-3 and V is TRBV3-1 (or the pseudogene TRBV3-2), with D maybe TRBD2 (6 bases). This receptor was identified in an adult in good health. CDR3 coding DNA: TGTGCCAGCAGCCAAGATCTCGGCGGGGTAAGCACAGATACGCAGTATTTT. The encoded protein is CASSQDLGGVSTDTQYF.